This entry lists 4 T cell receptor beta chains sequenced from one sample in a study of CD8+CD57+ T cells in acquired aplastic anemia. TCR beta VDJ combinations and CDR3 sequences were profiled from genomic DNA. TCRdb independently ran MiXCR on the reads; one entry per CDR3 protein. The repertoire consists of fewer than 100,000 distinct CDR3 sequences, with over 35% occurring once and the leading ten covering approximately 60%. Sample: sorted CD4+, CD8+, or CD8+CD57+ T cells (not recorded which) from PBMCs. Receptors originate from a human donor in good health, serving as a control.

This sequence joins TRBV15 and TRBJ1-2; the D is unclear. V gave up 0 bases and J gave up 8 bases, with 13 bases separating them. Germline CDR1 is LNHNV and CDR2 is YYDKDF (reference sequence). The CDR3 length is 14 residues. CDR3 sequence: CATSRDREWEGYTF. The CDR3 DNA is TGTGCCACCAGCAGAGATAGGGAGTGGGAGGGCTACACCTTC.

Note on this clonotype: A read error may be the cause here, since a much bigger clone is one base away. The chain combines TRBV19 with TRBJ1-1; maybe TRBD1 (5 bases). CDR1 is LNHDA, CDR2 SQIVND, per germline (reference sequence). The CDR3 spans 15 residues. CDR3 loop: CASSITKRGNIEAFF. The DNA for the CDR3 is TGTGCCAGTAGTATTACAAAGCGGGGGAACATTGAAGCTTTCTTT.

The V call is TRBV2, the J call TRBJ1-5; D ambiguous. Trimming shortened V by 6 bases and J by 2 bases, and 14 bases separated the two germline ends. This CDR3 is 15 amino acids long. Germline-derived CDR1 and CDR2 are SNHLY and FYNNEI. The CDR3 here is CASRALGERNQPQHF. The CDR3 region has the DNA TGTGCCAGCAGGGCCCTCGGGGAGCGCAATCAGCCCCAGCATTTT.

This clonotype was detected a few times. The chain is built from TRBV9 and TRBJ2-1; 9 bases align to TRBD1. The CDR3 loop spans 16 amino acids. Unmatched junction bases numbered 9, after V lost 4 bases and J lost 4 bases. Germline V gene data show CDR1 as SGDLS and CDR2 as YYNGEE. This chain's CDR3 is CASSIAGTGNYNEQFF. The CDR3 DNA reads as TGTGCCAGCAGCATCGCCGGGACAGGGAATTACAATGAGCAGTTCTTC. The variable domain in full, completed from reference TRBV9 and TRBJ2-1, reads DSGVTQTPKHLITATGQRVTLRCSPRSGDLSVYWYQQSLDQGLQFLIQYYNGEERAKGNILERFSAQQFPDLHSELNLSSLELGDSALYFCASSIAGTGNYNEQFFGPGTRLTVL.